These T cell receptor beta chains were read from a single sample in a study of shared clonotypes between healthy human individuals. Measured with immunoSEQ multiplex PCR; TCRdb has only the in-frame clones, and not every one. The data contain some 1.5 million clones, about 98% of them singletons. The sample taken for sequencing was naive CD4+ T cells sorted from blood. The receptors were sampled from a man aged 25 to 40 in good health. The CDR3 runs from the conserved cysteine through the conserved F or W. D genes are given only for firm matches. Not every row has a clone size; where given, it reads once, few, many or a size class.

d_call v_call clone_size cdr3_aa
TRBD1 TRBV7-8 . CASSPHPRGRSNQPQHF
. TRBV7-8 . CASSSRVTAGGDTGELFF
TRBD2 TRBV7-6 . CASSLEVAGAPYNEQFF
. TRBV5-6 . CASTPQATDTQYF
. TRBV21-1 . CASSKTRTLNTEAFF
. TRBV5-1 . CASSSTGNNEQFF
TRBD2 TRBV7-2 . CASSPGLSHEQYF
TRBD1 TRBV5-1 . CASSVDRAVNEKLFF
. TRBV4-3 . CASSQDGGRDEKLFF
TRBD2 TRBV4-3 . CASSQDSGGSYTDTQYF
TRBD2 TRBV28 . CASSLSGIGQETQYF
. TRBV7-9 . CASSSREGDRDYTF
TRBD2 TRBV4-1 . CASSQVAGGPRGLGEQYF
TRBD1 TRBV29-1 once CSVVRDRGGYTF
. TRBV5-1 . CASSFLVGGNEQFF
. TRBV9 . CASSPRWGKNIQYF
. TRBV11-2 once CASSLVGTENEQFF
. TRBV5-1 . CASSLARAEEKLFF
TRBD2 TRBV28 . CASSGLANEQFF
TRBD1 TRBV29-1 . CSVWDRTYEQYF
. TRBV5-4 . CASSSGQGMNTEAFF
TRBD1 TRBV10-3 . CAISFGTAYGYTF
TRBD1 TRBV28 . CASSLSRTGSNQPQHF
. TRBV15 . CATSRAGTVYEQYF
. TRBV7-9 . CASSDRPFNSGANVLTF
. TRBV9 . CASSVVNSTDTQYF
TRBD2 TRBV9 . CASSVELAGYNEQFF
TRBD2 TRBV9 once CASSLGLAGDYEQYF
. TRBV28 once CASSPTRVNTEAFF
. TRBV2 . CASIGQGPHTGELFF
. TRBV5-1 . CASSQETRSSYNEQFF
. TRBV28 . CASSFGGTSNQPQHF
TRBD1 TRBV7-2 . CASSLGPDRVKGYTF
. TRBV27 . CASSYIKNGELFF
TRBD1 TRBV7-9 . CASSPQTGRNTEAFF
TRBD1 TRBV6-6 once CASSDPGQYYGYTF
TRBD1 TRBV18 . CASSSATSQGADTIYF